Described below is a single TCR beta chain sequence and its context. The antigen is not known. Unexposed donor CD4+ T cells date from about 2011-2018, before the COVID-19 pandemic. After approximately ten days of culture, CD4+ T cells were isolated. This specimen belongs to a study of CD4 T cells in relation to SARS-CoV-2 and coronaviruses. The assay was immunoSEQ multiplex PCR, and TCRdb's table has in-frame clones only and misses some. This sample has just under 30,000 clones, with more than 70% found just once. Trimming left V 0 bases short and J 4 bases short, with 8 bases between. CDR3 length equals 14 residues. Germline-derived CDR1 and CDR2 are LGHNA and YSLEER.

The V gene is TRBV4-3, the J gene TRBJ2-3, with D uncertain. The clonotype originates from a human donor in good health. The sample taken for sequencing was CD4+ T cells from PBMCs, cultured in vitro. The CDR3 sequence is CASSQDKSADTQYF. In DNA form, the CDR3 reads TGCGCCAGCAGCCAAGATAAGAGCGCAGATACGCAGTATTTT.